This entry concerns a single T cell receptor (beta chain). CD4+ cells underwent separation, giving CD45RA+ naive and CD45RA-negative memory subsets. The assay was carried out at the deep level. Investigators spread the genomic DNA of each subset evenly over several immunoSEQ plates. The repertoire was sequenced with immunoSEQ multiplex PCR; TCRdb's copy has only in-frame clones and lacks some. The sample has around 1,100,000 clones, approximately 75% seen once; the top ten hold almost 0.9%. Germline-derived CDR1 and CDR2 are GTSNPN and SVGIG (reference sequence). The CDR3 spans 14 residues. V was trimmed by 3 bases and J by 9 bases, leaving 20 bases between them. The data stem from a study of shared clonotypes between healthy human individuals. Study overall: Researchers assigned three CD4 naive, three CD4 memory, two CD8 naive and one CD8 memory plate to each donor.

Sequenced: memory CD4+ T cells from PBMCs. Indicated subset: CD45RA-negative fraction. This receptor was identified in a man between 18 and 29 years old in good health. Some clones in this sample may be carry-over from other donors' samples. The V call is TRBV30, the J call TRBJ1-2; no definite D call. CDR3 sequence (DNA): TGTGCCTGGAGGGTAGACGGCCAGAGTAGTAGCTACACCTTC. Its translation is CAWRVDGQSSSYTF.